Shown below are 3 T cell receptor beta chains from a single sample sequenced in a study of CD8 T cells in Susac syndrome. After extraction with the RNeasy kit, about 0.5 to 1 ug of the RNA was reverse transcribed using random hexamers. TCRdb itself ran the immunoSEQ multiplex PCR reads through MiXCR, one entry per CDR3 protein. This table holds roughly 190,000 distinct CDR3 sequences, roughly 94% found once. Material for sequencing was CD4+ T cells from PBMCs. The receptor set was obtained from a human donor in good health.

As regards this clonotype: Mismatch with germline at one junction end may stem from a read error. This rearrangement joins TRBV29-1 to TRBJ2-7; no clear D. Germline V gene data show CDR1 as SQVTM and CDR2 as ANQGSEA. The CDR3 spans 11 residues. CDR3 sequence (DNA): TGCAGCGTAGTGACAACTTACGAGCGGTACTTC. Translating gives CSVVTTYERYF.

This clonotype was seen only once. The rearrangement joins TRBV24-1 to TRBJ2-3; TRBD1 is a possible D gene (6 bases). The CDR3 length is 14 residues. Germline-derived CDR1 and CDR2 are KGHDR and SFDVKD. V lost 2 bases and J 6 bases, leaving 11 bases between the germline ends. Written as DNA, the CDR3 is TGTGCCACCAGTGATTCCCACAGGGTGGATACGCAGTATTTT. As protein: CATSDSHRVDTQYF.

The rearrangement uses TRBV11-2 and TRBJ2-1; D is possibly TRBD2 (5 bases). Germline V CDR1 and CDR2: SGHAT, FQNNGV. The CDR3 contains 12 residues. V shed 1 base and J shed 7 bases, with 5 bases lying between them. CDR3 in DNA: TGTGCCAGCAGCTTAGGGACTAATGAGCAGTTCTTC. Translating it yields CASSLGTNEQFF.